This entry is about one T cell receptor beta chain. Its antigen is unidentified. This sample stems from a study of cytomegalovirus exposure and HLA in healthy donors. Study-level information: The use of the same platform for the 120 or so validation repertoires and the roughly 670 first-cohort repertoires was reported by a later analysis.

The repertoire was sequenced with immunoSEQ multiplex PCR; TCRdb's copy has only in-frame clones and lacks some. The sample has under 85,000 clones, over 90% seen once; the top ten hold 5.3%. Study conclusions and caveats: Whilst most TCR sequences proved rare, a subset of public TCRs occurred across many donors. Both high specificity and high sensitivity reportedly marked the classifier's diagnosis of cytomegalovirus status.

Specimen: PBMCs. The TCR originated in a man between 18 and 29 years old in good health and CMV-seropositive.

CDR3: CSATDTQYF. DNA of the CDR3: TGCAGTGCTACGGATACGCAGTATTTT. The chain employs TRBV20-1 and TRBJ2-3; D not certain. The CDR3 spans 9 residues. The germline V gene encodes CDR1 DFQATT and CDR2 SNEGSKA (reference sequence). V was cut by 4 bases and J by 6 bases, with 2 bases left in between.